This TCR beta chain was sequenced during a study of blood T cells in healthy people across ages. A second roughly 7 to 12 cycle PCR used barcoded and J-beta primers. TCRdb reprocessed the 5' RACE reads with MiXCR, giving one entry per CDR3 protein. In the table there are more than 1.4 million distinct CDR3 sequences, roughly 45% of which are singletons. Findings of the study overall: Expanded clonotype shifts may have been confounded, as the donors had an unknown CMV status.

In its sample, this clonotype was seen a few times. The antigen is not known. Trimming removed 8 bases from V and 1 base from J, with 8 bases in between. The CDR3 runs to 11 residues. Germline V lookup: CDR1 DFQATT, CDR2 SNEGSKA (reference sequence). The source material was blood. The TCR originated in a woman between 18 and 30 years old in good health. This chain uses TRBV20-1 with TRBJ1-1; no definite D call. As DNA, the CDR3 is TGCAGTCCAACAGAGAACACTGAAGCTTTCTTT. It specifies CSPTENTEAFF.